Reported below is one T cell receptor beta chain. The antigen remains unidentified. These data come from a study of T cell responses to AZD1222 COVID-19 vaccine. Study-level background: Second doses at about 4 or about 12 weeks were pooled. Notes on the study in general: Just a handful of AZD1222 recipients were seropositive at baseline. Most donors were white British, females outnumbered males, and clonal diversity was possibly underestimated. Spike-specific TCRs gained breadth and depth after people received two AZD1222 doses.

Germline assignment: CDR1 GTSNPN and CDR2 SVGIG (reference sequence). Deletions cut 2 bases from V and 7 bases from J, with 18 bases between. The CDR3 totals 14 residues. The method was immunoSEQ multiplex PCR; TCRdb's version includes in-frame clones alone and lacks a portion of them. The sample comprises over 120,000 clones, 85% to 90% of which are singletons, and roughly 1.7% rests with the top ten. Sequenced here: peripheral blood, sampled on day 0 of AZD1222 vaccination. This TCR was sampled from an adult in good health. The rearrangement links TRBV30 to TRBJ2-7; D not certain. The CDR3 DNA follows: TGTGCCTGGAGTTACCTACTGCCTCCGGAGGAGCAGTACTTC. Amino acids: CAWSYLLPPEEQYF. The whole variable domain, remainder taken from reference TRBV30 and TRBJ2-7, is SQTIHQWPATLVQPVGSPLSLECTVEGTSNPNLYWYRQAAGRGLQLLFYSVGIGQISSEVPQNLSASRPQDRQFILSSKKLLLSDSGFYLCAWSYLLPPEEQYFGPGTRLTVT.